The 28 T cell receptor beta chains in this list originate from one sample, sequenced in a study of cytotoxic CD8 clonotypes in ibrutinib-treated CLL. TCRdb's copy holds only in-frame clones and misses some; the assay was immunoSEQ multiplex PCR. The profile shows about 120,000 clones, 70% to 90% of them singletons. Sample: PBMCs, taken after 24 months of ibrutinib treatment. All receptors come from a human donor with chronic lymphocytic leukemia.

The chain links TRBV6-6 to TRBJ1-1, with TRBD1 matching over 7 bases. The CDR3 covers 13 residues. Germline V gene lookup returns CDR1 MNHNY and CDR2 SVGAGI (reference sequence). V shed 5 bases and J 1 base; nucleotides not matched to a gene: 1. The DNA of the CDR3 is TGTGCCAGCAGTAGGGACAGGAACACTGAAGCTTTCTTT. It encodes CASSRDRNTEAFF.

This clone occurred once. This chain joins TRBV7-9 and TRBJ2-2; tentative D call: TRBD2 (5 bases). This CDR3 region has 15 residues. The ends were cut back, 7 bases at V and 2 bases at J, with 14 bases in the middle. Germline V gene sequence: CDR1 SEHNR, CDR2 FQNEAQ (reference sequence). CDR3 loop: CASIREGVNTGELFF. Here the CDR3 DNA reads TGTGCCAGCATTCGTGAGGGAGTTAACACCGGGGAGCTGTTTTTT. The full variable domain, completed using reference TRBV7-9 and TRBJ2-2, is DTGVSQNPRHKITKRGQNVTFRCDPISEHNRLYWYRQTLGQGPEFLTYFQNEAQLEKSRLLSDRFSAERPKGSFSTLEIQRTEQGDSAMYLCASIREGVNTGELFFGEGSRLTVL.

The genes are TRBV18 and TRBJ1-1; the D gene is possibly TRBD1 (6 bases). Germline V gene lookup returns CDR1 KGHSH and CDR2 LQKENI. V lost 8 bases to trimming and J lost 4 bases, with 11 bases between them. This CDR3 is built from 12 residues. CDR3 nucleotides: TGTGCCAGCACCACAGGGAGCACTGAAGCTTTCTTT. As protein: CASTTGSTEAFF.

The chain employs TRBV5-1 and TRBJ2-7; tentatively, D is TRBD1 (5 bases). Trimming shortened V by 5 bases and J by 6 bases, and 18 bases separated the two germline ends. Germline CDR1 reads SGHRS; CDR2 reads YFSETQ. The CDR3 loop spans 14 amino acids. The CDR3 DNA reads TGCGCCAGCAGTTTTGACTGGGGCGCGGTCGAGCAGTACTTC. Its protein is CASSFDWGAVEQYF.

DNA for the CDR3: TGTGCCAGCAGCTTAGGAGGGGGAGATGGCTACACCTTC. Amino acids: CASSLGGGDGYTF. This rearrangement joins TRBV7-9 to TRBJ1-2; perhaps TRBD1 as D (6 bases). Trimming took off 1 base at V and 6 bases at J, with 9 bases between the two ends. The germline V gene has CDR1 SEHNR and CDR2 FQNEAQ (reference sequence). The CDR3 runs to 13 residues.

This rearrangement joins TRBV18 to TRBJ2-1, with TRBD1 as a possible D gene (6 bases). Germline V lookup: CDR1 KGHSH, CDR2 LQKENI. V lost 3 bases and J lost 7, with 16 bases in between. The CDR3 length is 15 residues. CDR3 sequence reads: CASSPGQAGINEQFF. The CDR3 DNA sequence: TGTGCCAGCTCACCGGGACAAGCAGGGATAAATGAGCAGTTCTTC.

The chain couples TRBV19 to TRBJ2-4, with 8 bases lining up with TRBD1. V was clipped by 5 bases and J by 2 bases; unmatched bases: 5. The CDR3 is 15 amino acids. Germline V gene lookup returns CDR1 LNHDA and CDR2 SQIVND (reference sequence). The CDR3 DNA reads as TGTGCCAGTAGTCCACGGACAGGGACCAAAAACATTCAGTACTTC. Residues: CASSPRTGTKNIQYF. The full variable domain, rest sourced from reference TRBV19 and TRBJ2-4, is DGGITQSPKYLFRKEGQNVTLSCEQNLNHDAMYWYRQDPGQGLRLIYYSQIVNDFQKGDIAEGYSVSREKKESFPLTVTSAQKNPTAFYLCASSPRTGTKNIQYFGAGTRLSVL.

The CDR3 is CASSPREGPGSNQPQHF. The CDR3 DNA sequence: TGTGCCAGCTCACCAAGAGAGGGTCCCGGGAGCAATCAGCCCCAGCATTTT. This chain uses TRBV18 with TRBJ1-5; D remains unclear. This CDR3 contains 17 residues. Germline values: CDR1 KGHSH, CDR2 LQKENI. V lost 2 bases to trimming and J lost 1 base, with 15 bases between them.

V and J are TRBV7-8 and TRBJ1-5; the match to TRBD1 covers 9 bases. This CDR3 spans 15 amino acids. Germline V gene lookup returns CDR1 SGHVS and CDR2 FQNEAQ. V was clipped by 2 bases and J by 6 bases; unmatched bases: 5. Written as DNA, the CDR3 is TGTGCCAGCAGCTTACGCCGACAGGGGGGTCAGCCCCAGCATTTT. Translation: CASSLRRQGGQPQHF.

The chain has TRBV19 and TRBJ2-1; a weak D match, TRBD1 (6 bases). From germline, CDR1 is LNHDA and CDR2 SQIVND (reference sequence). The V and J ends lost 3 bases and 4 bases respectively, with 13 bases between them. This CDR3 is 15 amino acids long. CDR3 DNA: TGTGCCAGTAGTATTAAGCTAGGGGGTTACAATGAGCAGTTCTTC. It codes for CASSIKLGGYNEQFF.

The genes are TRBV27 and TRBJ2-5; the D gene is possibly TRBD2 (5 bases). Germline CDR1 reads MNHEY; CDR2 reads SMNVEV (reference sequence). This CDR3 is 16 amino acids long. Trimming left V 5 bases short and J 3 bases short, with 19 bases between. CDR3 protein: CASSLAPWTAKETQYF. As DNA, the CDR3 is TGTGCCAGCAGTCTAGCCCCATGGACGGCGAAAGAGACCCAGTACTTC.

The CDR3 DNA reads TGTGCCAGCAGCTCTGGACCCCGCATTTACTACGAGCAGTACTTC. Amino acid sequence: CASSSGPRIYYEQYF. The rearrangement joins TRBV11-2 to TRBJ2-7; D not resolved. The V end lost 4 bases, the J end lost 3 bases, and 16 bases lay between the germline ends. The CDR3 length is 15 residues. Germline V gene data show CDR1 as SGHAT and CDR2 as FQNNGV.

This clone was picked up one time. The chain employs TRBV28 and TRBJ2-7, with 9 positions matching TRBD1. J was trimmed by 6 bases and V by 6 bases; bases with no gene match: 6. Germline V lookup: CDR1 MDHEN, CDR2 SYDVKM. The CDR3 spans 13 residues. The CDR3, as DNA: TGTGCCAGCAGCCTGGGACAGGGAGGCGAGCAGTACTTC. This translates into CASSLGQGGEQYF.

The chain links TRBV9 to TRBJ2-5; D remains unclear. CDR3 length: 12 amino acids. Germline lookup yields CDR1 SGDLS and CDR2 YYNGEE. V lost 1 base to trimming and J lost 5 bases, with 6 bases between them. The CDR3 sequence is CASSVTEETQYF. The CDR3, as DNA: TGTGCCAGCAGCGTAACCGAGGAGACCCAGTACTTC.

CDR3 bases: TGTGCCAGCAATTCGGAGGGGGCTTACGAGCAGTACTTC. Translation gives CASNSEGAYEQYF. The chain links TRBV28 to TRBJ2-7; TRBD1 is a possible D gene (7 bases). The V gene's germline CDR1 is MDHEN and CDR2 SYDVKM. V dropped 7 bases and J dropped 4 bases, with 14 bases sitting between them. The CDR3 runs to 13 residues.

Turning to this clone: One junction end does not reproduce the germline sequence, and a read error may be involved. This chain joins TRBV7-2 and TRBJ2-5; the D is unclear. In germline, CDR1 is SGHTA, CDR2 FQGNSA. This CDR3 has 12 amino acids. CDR3 sequence: CASSLGVGPQYF. CDR3 DNA: TGTGCCAGCAGTTTAGGTGTGGGCCCGCAGTACTTC.

This clone was observed once. V usage is TRBV11-2 and J usage is TRBJ1-3; D is possibly TRBD1 (6 bases). CDR1 SGHAT and CDR2 FQNNGV come from the germline V gene. The CDR3 covers 16 residues. V lost 6 bases and J 3 bases, leaving 18 bases between the germline ends. CDR3 in DNA: TGTGCCAGCAGGAACCGGAGGGGGGCTTATGGAAACACCATATATTTT. The encoded protein is CASRNRRGAYGNTIYF.

This clone showed up just once. Germline and junction disagree at one end, which may indicate a read error. The rearrangement uses TRBV2 and TRBJ1-1; 11 nucleotides match TRBD1. Per the germline V gene, CDR1 is SNHLY and CDR2 is FYNNEI. The CDR3 consists of 15 residues. CDR3 nucleotides: TGTGCCAGCAGTGAATTTGGGACAGGGGGTACTGCAGCTTTCTTT. Translated, it gives CASSEFGTGGTAAFF.

V is TRBV10-3 and J is TRBJ2-3; 7 bases are a match to TRBD1. The CDR3 totals 12 residues. Germline V gives CDR1 ENHRY, CDR2 SYGVKD. CDR3 loop: CAGGQMADTQYF. CDR3 nucleotides: TGTGCAGGGGGCCAGATGGCAGATACGCAGTATTTT.

V usage is TRBV5-6 and J usage is TRBJ1-2; no definite D call. The CDR3 runs to 13 residues. Germline V gene lookup returns CDR1 SGHDT and CDR2 YYEEEE. The V and J ends lost 6 bases and 7 bases respectively, with 16 bases between them. In nucleotides, the CDR3 is TGTGCCAGCATCGATCAATTACCCGGTGGCTACACCTTC. Its protein is CASIDQLPGGYTF.

The chain couples TRBV5-1 to TRBJ1-2, with 7 bases lining up with TRBD1. Germline V gene data show CDR1 as SGHRS and CDR2 as YFSETQ. V lost 4 bases to trimming and J lost 0 bases; unmatched junction nucleotides: 6. The CDR3 spans 15 residues. For the CDR3, the DNA is TGCGCCAGCAGCCCGTCGACAGGGCCTAACTATGGCTACACCTTC. This codes for CASSPSTGPNYGYTF.

Remarks on this clone: Other DNA sequences in the sample encode the same CDR3. The chain carries TRBV11-3 and TRBJ2-3; D uncertain. CDR1 and CDR2 from the germline V gene are SGHNT and YENEEA. The V and J ends lost 3 bases and 0 bases respectively, with 7 bases between them. The CDR3 runs 14 residues. The chain's CDR3 is CASSLGSSTDTQYF. The CDR3 bases are TGTGCCAGCAGCTTGGGCTCGAGCACAGATACGCAGTATTTT.

This clone was observed a handful of times. The V call is TRBV27, the J call TRBJ1-2; D unclear. Germline CDR1 reads MNHEY; CDR2 reads SMNVEV (reference sequence). V was clipped by 6 bases and J by 4 bases, with 18 bases between them. The CDR3 extends over 15 amino acids. CDR3 coding DNA: TGTGCCAGCAGGTTTACCGGAACGACAAGCTATGGCTACACCTTC. As protein: CASRFTGTTSYGYTF.

V gene TRBV7-7 combines with J gene TRBJ2-2; tentative D call: TRBD1 (6 bases). Trimming took off 4 bases at V and 5 bases at J, with 11 bases between the two ends. The CDR3 sequence is 14 residues long. CDR1 and CDR2 from the germline V gene are SSHAT and FNYEAQ (reference sequence). CDR3 loop: CASSSTQGTGELFF. CDR3 sequence (DNA): TGTGCCAGCAGCTCCACCCAGGGGACCGGGGAGCTGTTTTTT.

The chain has TRBV28 and TRBJ2-1; perhaps TRBD1 as D (6 bases). Trimming left V 6 bases short and J 3 bases short, with 15 bases between. Germline lookup yields CDR1 MDHEN and CDR2 SYDVKM. The CDR3 extends over 15 amino acids. CDR3 DNA sequence: TGTGCCAGCAGCGCCCCTCAGGGGAACTACAATGAGCAGTTCTTC. It codes for CASSAPQGNYNEQFF.

This chain uses TRBV28 with TRBJ2-7; D not resolved. The CDR3 sequence is 11 residues long. Per germline, CDR1 MDHEN and CDR2 SYDVKM. V gave up 6 bases and J gave up 3 bases, with 6 bases separating them. CDR3 nucleotides: TGTGCCAGCAGCCGAATCTACGAGCAGTACTTC. This sequence encodes CASSRIYEQYF.

V is TRBV28 and J is TRBJ1-4; D might be TRBD1 (6 bases). Deletions cut 7 bases from V and 4 bases from J, with 19 bases between. The CDR3 runs to 16 residues. The germline V gene encodes CDR1 MDHEN and CDR2 SYDVKM. The CDR3 region has the DNA TGTGCCAGCACCATAAGCGGCGACAGGTTTAATGAAAAACTGTTTTTT. Its translation: CASTISGDRFNEKLFF.

The count of this clone is one. This chain uses TRBV18 with TRBJ2-7; 8 bases fit TRBD1. V was pared by 5 bases and J by 0 bases, with 3 bases of the junction left unmatched. Germline V gene sequence: CDR1 KGHSH, CDR2 LQKENI. The CDR3 length is 14 residues. As DNA, the CDR3 is TGTGCCAGCTCAAAGGACAGGGACTCCTACGAGCAGTACTTC. Its translation is CASSKDRDSYEQYF.